The entry below describes one T cell receptor beta chain. The germline V gene encodes CDR1 SGHDN and CDR2 FVKESK. V shed 0 bases and J shed 5 bases, with 16 bases lying between them. CDR3 size: 17 residues. The PCR ran on 60 Vbeta and 13 Jbeta primers. Assay: immunoSEQ multiplex PCR; the TCRdb copy retains only in-frame clones and omits some. This sample's table reports about 39,000 clones. The data stem from a study of cytomegalovirus exposure and HLA in healthy donors. This TCR was sampled from a male donor in good health and CMV-seronegative. Material: PBMCs. The V gene is TRBV14, the J gene TRBJ1-4; D is possibly TRBD1 (5 bases). CDR3 nucleotide sequence: TGTGCCAGCAGCCAAGAAGTCACGTGGGGCCGAAATGAAAAACTGTTTTTT. This codes for CASSQEVTWGRNEKLFF.